The 8 T cell receptor beta chains reported below all come from one sample, sequenced in a study of type 1 and type 2 diabetes patients. PCR was run on genomic DNA. Multiplex PCR with 30 forward and 13 reverse primers amplified the TCR beta CDR3. One entry per CDR3 protein, called by TCRdb with MiXCR from the multiplex PCR reads. Of 250,000 to 300,000 distinct CDR3 sequences in the sample, around 47% were seen once. The specimen was peripheral blood mononuclear cells (PBMCs). All receptors derive from a man aged 18 to 30 with type 2 diabetes.

This chain uses TRBV6-5 with TRBJ1-1; D unclear. This CDR3 is 13 amino acids long. Trimming pared 6 bases from V and 6 bases from J, leaving 14 bases between. The germline CDR1 and CDR2 sequences are MNHEY and SVGAGI. CDR3 DNA sequence: TGTGCCAGCAGCCCCACTGGAGTCCCTGAAGCTTTCTTT. Its translation: CASSPTGVPEAFF.

Many counts were recorded for this clonotype. The chain employs TRBV15 and TRBJ2-7, with D possibly being TRBD1 or TRBD2 (6 bases each). Germline V gene data show CDR1 as LNHNV and CDR2 as YYDKDF (reference sequence). V was shortened by 0 bases and J by 2 bases, with 17 bases between the two germline ends. This CDR3 is 17 amino acids long. This chain's CDR3 is CATSRDKGGVKTYEQYF. CDR3 DNA: TGTGCCACCAGCAGAGATAAGGGGGGCGTAAAAACCTACGAGCAGTACTTC.

This clonotype was found once. The rearrangement links TRBV7-3 to TRBJ2-2, with D possibly being TRBD1 or TRBD2 (5 bases each). The length of the CDR3 is 19 residues. Trimming pared 2 bases from V and 1 base from J, leaving 20 bases between. Germline assignment: CDR1 SGHTA and CDR2 FQGTGA. CDR3 sequence (DNA): TGTGCCAGCAGCTTAGGGTCGGGGACCGGTTGGATGAACACCGGGGAGCTGTTTTTT. It encodes CASSLGSGTGWMNTGELFF.

In DNA form, the CDR3 reads TGCAGCGTTGAAAGGGGGGGGACAGGGAAACCCGGGGAGCTGTTTTTT. Protein product: CSVERGGTGKPGELFF. V usage is TRBV29-1 and J usage is TRBJ2-2, with 9 positions matching TRBD1. V lost 2 bases and J lost 6; bases outside the gene matches: 10. From germline, CDR1 is SQVTM and CDR2 ANQGSEA. There are 16 residues in the CDR3.

This clonotype showed up just a few times. This chain connects TRBV12-3 or TRBV12-4 to TRBJ1-1; D is ambiguous. Trimming left V 0 bases short and J 10 bases short, with 9 bases between. This CDR3 comprises 12 residues. The DNA for the CDR3 is TGTGCCAGCAGTTTAGCAGGAGTGATAGCTTTCTTT. It translates to CASSLAGVIAFF.

The J gene is TRBJ1-2, the V gene TRBV6-5; D uncertain. V shed 2 bases and J shed 6 bases, with 10 bases lying between them. The length of the CDR3 is 13 residues. Germline CDR1 reads MNHEY; CDR2 reads SVGAGI. The CDR3 nucleotides are TGTGCCAGCAGTTACAGAGGGATCGATGGCTACACCTTC. It encodes CASSYRGIDGYTF.

CDR3 DNA sequence: TGTGCCAGCAGTTACTCGAACACACAGCTCGGAGAGACCCAGTACTTC. Translation gives CASSYSNTQLGETQYF. The V and J genes are TRBV6-5 and TRBJ2-5; D ambiguous. The CDR3 covers 16 residues. V shed 0 bases and J shed 4 bases, with 15 bases lying between them. The germline CDR1 and CDR2 sequences are MNHEY and SVGAGI.

Turning to this clonotype: One end of the junction varies from germline; a read error may be responsible. The chain employs TRBV28 and TRBJ2-7, with 9 bases lining up with TRBD1. From germline, CDR1 is MDHEN and CDR2 SYDVKM. The CDR3 sequence is 13 residues long. CDR3 region: CASRLTGGYEQCF. In DNA, the CDR3 is TGTGCCAGCAGGTTAACAGGGGGCTACGAGCAGTGCTTC.